This record concerns one T cell receptor beta chain sequence. Antigen: not known. This sample stems from a study of cytomegalovirus exposure and HLA in healthy donors. The study, taken as a whole, reports: Analyses of presence and absence presupposed an approximately uniform sequencing depth across donors. Analysis was carried out at a later point, and it linked a missense DCLRE1C variant to TCR beta V- and J-gene trimming.

The PCR ran on 60 Vbeta and 13 Jbeta primers. The repertoire was sequenced with immunoSEQ multiplex PCR; TCRdb's copy has only in-frame clones and lacks some. The sample has approximately 170,000 clones, less than 85% seen once. The specimen was PBMCs. The receptor comes from a man aged 30-40 years in good health and CMV-seropositive.

The CDR3 DNA reads TGTGCCTGGGGTGGGCCCGGCGGTCTTACATCGCAGCCCCAGCATTTT. Encoded protein: CAWGGPGGLTSQPQHF. This chain connects TRBV30 to TRBJ1-5; D call uncertain. CDR1 GTSNPN and CDR2 SVGIG come from the germline V gene (reference sequence). This CDR3 is built from 16 residues. The V end was cut by 5 bases, the J end by 7 bases, with 24 bases between.